This T cell receptor (beta chain) derives from a study of blood T cell repertoires in COVID-19. Germline CDR1 is LGHNA and CDR2 is YNFKEQ. V was clipped by 0 bases and J by 9 bases, with 9 bases between them. This CDR3 spans 13 amino acids. Libraries were prepared by immunoSEQ multiplex PCR; TCRdb keeps only in-frame clonotypes and omits some of them. The sample yields about 190,000 clones, roughly 90% seen once. The receptor was isolated from a man in his forties or fifties with acute or convalescent COVID-19. The J gene is TRBJ1-5, the V gene TRBV4-2; D is undetermined. The specimen sequenced was peripheral blood. CDR3: CASSQERDRPQHF. The CDR3, as DNA: TGTGCCAGCAGCCAAGAGCGGGATCGGCCCCAGCATTTT.